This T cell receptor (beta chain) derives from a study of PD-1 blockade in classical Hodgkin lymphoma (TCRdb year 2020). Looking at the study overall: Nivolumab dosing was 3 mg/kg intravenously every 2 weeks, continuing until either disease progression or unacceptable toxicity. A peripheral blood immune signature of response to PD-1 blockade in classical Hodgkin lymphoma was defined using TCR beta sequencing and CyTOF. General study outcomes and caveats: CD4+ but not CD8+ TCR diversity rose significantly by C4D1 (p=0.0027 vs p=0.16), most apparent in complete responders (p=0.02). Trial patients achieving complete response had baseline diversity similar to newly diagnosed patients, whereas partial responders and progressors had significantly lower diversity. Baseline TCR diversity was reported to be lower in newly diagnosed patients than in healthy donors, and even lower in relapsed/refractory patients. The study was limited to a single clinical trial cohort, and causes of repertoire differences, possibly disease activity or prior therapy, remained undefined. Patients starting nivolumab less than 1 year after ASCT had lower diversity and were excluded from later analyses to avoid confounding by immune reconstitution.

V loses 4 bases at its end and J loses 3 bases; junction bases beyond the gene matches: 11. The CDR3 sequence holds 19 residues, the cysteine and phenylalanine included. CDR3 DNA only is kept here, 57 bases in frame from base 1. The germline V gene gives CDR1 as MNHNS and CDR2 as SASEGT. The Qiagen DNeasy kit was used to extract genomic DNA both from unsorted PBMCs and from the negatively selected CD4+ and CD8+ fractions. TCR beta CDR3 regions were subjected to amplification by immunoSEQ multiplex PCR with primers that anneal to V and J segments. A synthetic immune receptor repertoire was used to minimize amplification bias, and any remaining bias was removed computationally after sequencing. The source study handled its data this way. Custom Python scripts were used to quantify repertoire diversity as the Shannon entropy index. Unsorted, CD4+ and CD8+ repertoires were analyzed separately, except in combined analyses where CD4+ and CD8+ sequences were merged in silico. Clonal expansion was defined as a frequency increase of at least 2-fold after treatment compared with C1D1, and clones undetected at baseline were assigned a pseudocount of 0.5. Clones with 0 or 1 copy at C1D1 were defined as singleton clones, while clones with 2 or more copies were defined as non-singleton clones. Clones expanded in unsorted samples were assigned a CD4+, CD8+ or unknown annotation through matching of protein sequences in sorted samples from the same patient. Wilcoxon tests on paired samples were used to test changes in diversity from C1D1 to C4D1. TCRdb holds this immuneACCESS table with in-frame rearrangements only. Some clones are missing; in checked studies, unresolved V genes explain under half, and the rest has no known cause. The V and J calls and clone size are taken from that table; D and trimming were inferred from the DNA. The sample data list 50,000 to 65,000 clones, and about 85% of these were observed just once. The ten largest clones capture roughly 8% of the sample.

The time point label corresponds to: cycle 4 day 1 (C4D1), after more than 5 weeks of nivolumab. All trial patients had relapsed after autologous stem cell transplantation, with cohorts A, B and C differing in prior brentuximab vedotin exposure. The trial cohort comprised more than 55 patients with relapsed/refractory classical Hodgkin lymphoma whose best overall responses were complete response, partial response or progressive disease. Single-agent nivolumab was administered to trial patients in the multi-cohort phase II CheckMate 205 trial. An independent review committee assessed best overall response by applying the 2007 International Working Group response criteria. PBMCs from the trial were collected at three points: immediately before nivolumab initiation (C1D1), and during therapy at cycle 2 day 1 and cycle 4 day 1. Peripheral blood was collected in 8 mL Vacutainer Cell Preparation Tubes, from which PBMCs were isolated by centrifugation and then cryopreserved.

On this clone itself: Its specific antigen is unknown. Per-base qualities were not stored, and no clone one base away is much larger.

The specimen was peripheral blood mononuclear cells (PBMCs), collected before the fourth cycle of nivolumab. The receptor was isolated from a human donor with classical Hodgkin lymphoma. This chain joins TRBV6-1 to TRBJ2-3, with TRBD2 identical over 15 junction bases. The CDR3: CASSVGLAGGSAATDTQYF. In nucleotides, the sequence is TGTGCCAGCAGTGTCGGACTAGCGGGGGGGAGTGCTGCGACAGATACGCAGTATTTT.